The entry that follows covers one T cell receptor beta chain sequence. Its binding antigen is unknown. No base quality values were provided; no much bigger clone lies one nucleotide off. The sample comes from a study of cytomegalovirus exposure and HLA in healthy donors (TCRdb year 2017). For context, the study as a whole: In an earlier analysis of 587 of the donors, approximately 260 Gb of sequence data and some 120 million unique TCR beta sequences from roughly 200 million T cells were reported. Class I and class II HLA loci were covered by the typing at four-digit resolution. An early release covering roughly 640 HLA-typed donors comprised about 300 gigabases of sequencing data and some 79 million unique TCR sequences. Of the 300 to 500 genotyped donors, 75% to 85% were placed in the genetic ancestry cluster associated with self-reported Caucasian donors. The study used immunosequencing to profile the T cell repertoires of 666 subjects and linked those repertoires to cytomegalovirus serostatus. To study patterns of TCR occurrence, a later analysis re-analyzed previously published TCR beta repertoires from several hundred donors and added high-resolution HLA genotyping. An earlier analysis of 500 to 650 of the donors applied high-throughput TCR beta sequencing to assess whether each TCR beta V gene segment acted as functional or pseudogenic. Every repertoire in the discovery cohort had been generated on one and the same sequencing platform. The number of typed donors differed by locus: about 629-630 for A, B, C, DRB1 and DQB1; 522 for DQA1; around 580 for DPA1; and 450 to 480 for DPB1. Four or five DR-DQ haplotypes were handled as single units for association and clustering because linkage in the cohort was strong. In the later analysis, no new phenotypic data were used to find candidate immune exposures; instead, reliance was placed on TCR beta sequences and their occurrence across donors. In a later genetic analysis, genome-wide SNP genotypes for about three fifths of the roughly 670 donors were used, and that subset was treated as a discovery cohort. In addition to the first cohort of 666 subjects, a separate validation cohort of under 150 different subjects was used. On average, roughly 250,000 unique TCR beta nucleotide sequences were sequenced per donor among 398 genotyped donors of the cohort, with around 19% of those sequences being non-productive. The study aimed to test whether cataloging public T cell receptors could reveal signatures of past pathogen exposure. To predict cytomegalovirus infection status, the study combined high-throughput TCR immunosequencing, statistical association of individual TCRs with disease status, and machine learning. Alongside the repertoire data, information on donor age, sex, ethnicity and CMV serostatus was compiled. Broad study findings and their caveats: Because HLA typing was missing for some donors at each locus, association tests included only the typed subset. Because the 87-base-pair reads could not distinguish some IMGT-functional V segments, including TRBV6-2 and TRBV6-3, those segments were excluded. Roughly uniform sequencing depth across donors was assumed in presence/absence analyses, although this assumption may not hold. The only immune exposure information available for the cohort was CMV serostatus. According to a later analysis, most CMV-associated TCR beta chains appeared to be HLA-restricted, and the HLA associations seemed to be driven largely by CMV exposure. A cluster of highly shared sequence variants was judged likely to be a technical artifact of the sequencing pipeline. The cohort was sequenced for TCR beta chains only, and without alpha or paired-chain data the features that could be detected were limited. A later analysis found that HLA-associated TCR beta chains were more clonally expanded and had lower generation probabilities than equally common non-associated chains. Linkage disequilibrium might explain the correlated functional status among segregating V segments, but an unknown experimental factor could not be ruled out. In a later genetic analysis, a missense DCLRE1C variant was associated with V-gene and J-gene trimming of TCR beta chains, and the association was replicated in an independent cohort. A later genetic analysis reported fewer N-insertions in productive TCRs among donors in an Asian-associated ancestry cluster than the roughly 720-donor mean. In an earlier analysis of approximately 600 of the donors, most TCR beta V segments were observed in productive rearrangements about 87% or about 30% of the time, broadly matching IMGT annotations. In a later analysis, about 17,000 TCR beta sequences were associated with specific HLA alleles at a false discovery rate of 0.05. In a later analysis, the rate of TCR association differed among HLA loci, with DRB1 alleles having the most associated TCRs and HLA-C alleles having the fewest. Cytomegalovirus status was reported to be diagnosed by the classifier with high specificity and sensitivity in both the original and validation cohorts. Strong co-occurrence of HLA alleles, especially DR and DQ, made assigning TCR associations to individual alleles difficult. A total of some 180 TCR beta chains were listed by the study as associated with cytomegalovirus. A later analysis reported that several top co-occurrence clusters appeared linked to parvovirus B19, influenza, CMV and Epstein-Barr virus. Three of the identified cytomegalovirus-associated TCR beta chains were confirmed in vitro to be specific for cytomegalovirus antigens. While some public TCRs were present in many individuals, most TCR sequences turned up only very rarely across donors. The earlier analysis of nearly 600 of the donors excluded some 15 rarely observed V segments, including chromosome 9 orphons, because counts were too low. A further reported finding was that TCR beta sequences accurately predicted the HLA-A and HLA-B alleles for most subjects in the first cohort. The authors suggested that the approach could potentially be extended to other disease states and immunological phenotypes.

The germline V gene sets CDR1 to MNHEY and CDR2 to SVGAGI. The CDR3 runs 16 residues from the cysteine to the phenylalanine. Only the CDR3 region is kept as DNA, spanning 48 bases read in frame from base 1. V is trimmed back by 2 bases and J by 4 bases, and the junction contains 7 bases that no gene match accounts for. Library prep was done by the immunoSEQ multiplex PCR assay. A mixture of 60 forward primers for TCR Vbeta segments and 13 reverse primers for TCR Jbeta segments was used in the multiplex PCR. A multiplex PCR assay on genomic DNA amplified the CDR3 region of rearranged TCR beta genes. The amplified TCR beta libraries were sequenced on the Illumina HiSeq System as 87-base-pair reads. In the original analysis: Across the roughly 640 repertoires, a later analysis counted roughly 77 million unique TCR beta chains, roughly 11 million of which were shared by at least two donors. Raw reads were error-corrected and collapsed into unique sequences by a nearest-neighbor algorithm in which closely related sequences were merged to remove PCR and sequencing errors. CDR3 sequences were aligned to IMGT reference sequences to assign V, D and J gene segments. For a sequence to be retained, a match of at least six nucleotides was required to both a V gene segment and a J gene segment. A rearrangement counted as productive if the CDR3 had no stop codons and remained in frame with V and J, and every other rearrangement counted as non-productive. Following IMGT convention, CDR3 was defined as the stretch from the second conserved V-encoded cysteine to the conserved J-encoded phenylalanine. The earlier analysis of 550 to 650 of the donors excluded any sequence lacking an unambiguous match to a single V gene segment. In an earlier analysis of 587 of the donors, a V segment was called functional when productive rearrangements were above 56.7%, and segregating when the standard deviation between donors exceeded 5%. To diagnose cytomegalovirus status from the catalog of TCR beta chain sequences, a statistical classification framework was built. A later analysis assigned V and J genes by comparing TCR nucleotide sequences with IMGT/GENE-DB human TR gene sequences. In a later analysis, CDR3 sequences and most-parsimonious VDJ recombination scenarios were assigned using the TCRdist pipeline. A later analysis defined each TCR beta chain by its CDR3 amino acid sequence plus V-gene family, and excluded reads lacking a unique V-gene family. As a way to deal with suspected cross-contamination and a sequencing artifact, a later analysis dropped approximately 590 nucleotide sequences that were highly shared and had low generation probability. In a later analysis, a clonal expansion index for each public chain was calculated from normalized within-repertoire ranks of inferred template counts. In a later analysis, generation probabilities were computed with a VDJ recombination model fitted to out-of-frame rearrangements, and the resulting probabilities were checked against IGoR. A later analysis scored TCR-TCR, TCR-HLA and TCR-CMV co-occurrence with hypergeometric tests, applying a repertoire-size bias correction to TCR pairs. False discovery rates were estimated in a later analysis by permuting HLA or CMV assignments 20 times. In a later analysis, co-occurring TCRs were grouped using DBSCAN, with TCRdist sequence similarity added in when clustering inside HLA-allele-positive subsets. For co-occurrence clustering, repertoires with fewer than 30,000 or more than 120,000 public chains were excluded, along with roughly five repertoires with anomalous nucleotide sharing. Sourced from immuneACCESS, this table was stored by TCRdb with only in-frame sequences that have V and J called. A share of the clones is absent; for the studies checked, an unresolved V gene accounts for under half, and the remainder has no known explanation. The DNA gave D and trimming, while V, J and clone size come from that table. The sample profile shows some 200,000 clones; approximately 79% of them were found once. The leading ten clones occupy 1.7% of the sample.

The cohort comprised 670 or so healthy bone marrow donors. At the time of sampling, all cohort members were nominally healthy, though unrecorded immune exposures were likely present. The donor was CMV seronegative and was included in the group of several hundred seronegative cohort members. A peripheral blood sample was provided by each donor, and peripheral blood mononuclear cells were used for TCR beta sequencing. Genomic DNA was extracted from the blood cell samples with the Qiagen DNeasy Blood Extraction Kit. Recombination linked TRBV6-5 to TRBJ1-3; 8 nucleotides in the junction match TRBD1. The receptor was derived from a man aged 45-65 years in good health and CMV-seronegative. Sequencing was carried out using PBMCs. The DNA is TGTGCCAGCAGTTACGGTTCCAGGGGGCGCGGAAACACCATATATTTT. Translated, it reads CASSYGSRGRGNTIYF.